This is a list of T cell receptor beta chains from one sample in a study of tumor and adjacent non-tumor tissue in lung cancer. TCRdb reprocessed the multiplex PCR reads via MiXCR and lists one record per CDR3 protein. The sample contains around 200,000 distinct CDR3 sequences, 71% of which appear only once. Sequences were obtained from lung tumor tissue. All receptors come from a man in his 60s with non-small cell lung cancer. Each CDR3 is given with its conserved first and last residue. A D gene is named only where the DNA matches it firmly. Expanded clones are given a class, and other clones once, few, many or no size at all.

clone size | CDR3 length | J gene | V gene | D gene | CDR3 protein | CDR3 DNA
. | 18 | TRBJ2-1 | TRBV20-1 | . | CSARMPRNLGGAYDEQFF | TGCAGTGCTAGAATGCCTCGTAATCTGGGGGGGGCCTACGATGAGCAGTTCTTC
. | 12 | TRBJ2-5 | TRBV20-1 | TRBD2 | CSAERGIRTQYF | TGCAGTGCCGAGCGGGGGATCAGGACCCAGTACTTC
many | 18 | TRBJ1-5 | TRBV20-1 | . | CSARDGGRVRSSNQPQHF | TGCAGTGCTAGAGATGGGGGTCGGGTTCGGTCTAGCAATCAGCCCCAGCATTTT
many | 15 | TRBJ2-5 | TRBV29-1 | . | CSADPTMGRGETQYF | TGCAGCGCCGATCCTACAATGGGCAGGGGAGAGACCCAGTACTTC
. | 14 | TRBJ2-1 | TRBV20-1 | . | CSASTGGLSNAQFF | TGCAGTGCTAGTACCGGAGGATTGTCCAATGCGCAGTTCTTC
. | 15 | TRBJ1-1 | TRBV5-5 | . | CASGFNPQGNTEAFF | TGTGCCAGCGGCTTCAATCCACAGGGGAACACTGAAGCTTTCTTT
. | 15 | TRBJ2-3 | TRBV6-6 | . | CASIETGTRADTQYF | TGTGCCAGCATTGAAACGGGGACAAGAGCAGATACGCAGTATTTT
once | 19 | TRBJ1-4 | TRBV11-2 | . | CASRFYLRGRGVTNEKLFF | TGTGCCAGCAGATTTTATCTCCGGGGCCGGGGGGTCACTAATGAAAAATTGTTTTTT
many | 16 | TRBJ1-5 | TRBV4-2 | . | CASSQEPGDSNQPQHF | TGTGCCAGCAGCCAAGAACCAGGGGATAGCAATCAGCCCCAGCATTTT
. | 15 | TRBJ2-7 | TRBV11-1 | . | CASSVTGTGFYEQYF | TGTGCCAGCAGCGTCACCGGGACGGGGTTTTACGAGCAGTACTTC
once | 14 | TRBJ2-2 | TRBV9 | . | CASSVGTHTGELFF | TGTGCCAGCAGCGTCGGGACACACACCGGGGAGCTATTTTTT